Shown below are 26 T cell receptor beta chains from a single sample sequenced in a study of human T cells and chemical hapten exposure. Stated time point: patch test 1, 2 weeks after DPC sensitization. Indicated treatment: therapeutic diphenylcyclopropenone sensitization with weekly scalp DPC. From the RACE reads, TCRdb called clonotypes with MiXCR, one entry per CDR3 protein. The sample contains just under 350,000 distinct CDR3 sequences, roughly 6.9% of which appear only once. This sample comprised whole blood, obtained in connection with sensitization to the hapten diphenylcyclopropenone (DPC). These receptors were taken from a woman aged 18-30 years with alopecia areata. Some clones in this sample may be carry-over from other donors' samples.

The sample holds many counts of this clonotype. The CDR3 sequence: CASSLGTAYEQYF. CDR3 nucleotides: TGTGCCAGCAGCCTCGGGACAGCCTACGAGCAGTACTTC. The chain has TRBV7-9 and TRBJ2-7; 7 nucleotides match TRBD1. The CDR3 is made up of 13 amino acids. CDR1 SEHNR and CDR2 FQNEAQ come from the germline V gene (reference sequence). V was pared by 5 bases and J by 2 bases, with 3 bases of the junction left unmatched.

In this sample, this clonotype turned up a few times. This chain uses TRBV6-5 with TRBJ2-7, with D tentatively TRBD2 (5 bases). V was cut by 5 bases and J by 7 bases, with 18 bases left in between. The CDR3 totals 14 residues. Germline-derived CDR1 and CDR2 are MNHEY and SVGAGI. The CDR3 DNA is TGTGCCAGCAGTCGGCCTTACTCCCCGGGGGAGCAGTACTTC. Amino acid sequence: CASSRPYSPGEQYF.

The V and J genes are TRBV28 and TRBJ1-5, with D possibly being TRBD1 (6 bases). Germline assignment: CDR1 MDHEN and CDR2 SYDVKM. The CDR3 contains 15 residues. Trimming pared 2 bases from V and 7 bases from J, leaving 15 bases between. CDR3 nucleotide sequence: TGTGCCAGCAGTTTAAGCTGGGGGCGAGAACAGCCCCAGCATTTT. It encodes CASSLSWGREQPQHF.

This clonotype was seen more than once but under ten times. V is TRBV12-3 or TRBV12-4 and J is TRBJ1-2; the D is unclear. With 3 bases removed from V and 4 bases from J, the gap between germline ends came to 9 bases. The CDR3 runs to 13 residues. CDR3 loop: CASSFKGLYGYTF. CDR3 nucleotides: TGTGCCAGCAGTTTTAAAGGCCTCTATGGCTACACCTTC.

A few counts support this clonotype. The gene calls are TRBV5-1 and TRBJ2-6; 7 bases map to TRBD2. Unmatched junction bases numbered 15, after V lost 0 bases and J lost 0 bases. CDR3 length: 21 amino acids. Germline V gene sequence: CDR1 SGHRS, CDR2 YFSETQ. CDR3 nucleotides: TGCGCCAGCAGCTTGGCGGGAGGTGGGTCGCTTCATAGCTCTGGGGCCAACGTCCTGACTTTC. Encoded protein: CASSLAGGGSLHSSGANVLTF.

This clonotype was counted between two and nine times. The rearrangement joins TRBV15 to TRBJ2-1; perhaps TRBD2 as D (6 bases). CDR3 length equals 17 residues. V shed 5 bases and J shed 0 bases, with 17 bases lying between them. Germline CDR1 is LNHNV and CDR2 is YYDKDF (reference sequence). CDR3 amino acids: CATSQPRGISSYNEQFF. In nucleotides, the CDR3 is TGTGCCACCAGCCAACCACGGGGGATTAGCTCCTACAATGAGCAGTTCTTC.

This clonotype showed up many times. The chain employs TRBV9 and TRBJ1-2, with TRBD1 matching over 8 bases. This CDR3 is 14 amino acids long. CDR1 and CDR2 from the germline V gene are SGDLS and YYNGEE. V was clipped by 6 bases and J by 7 bases; unmatched bases: 11. The CDR3 sequence: CASTLLDRVGGYTF. Here the CDR3 DNA reads TGTGCCAGCACCCTTTTGGACAGGGTTGGTGGCTACACCTTC.

This clonotype has ten or more counts. This chain uses TRBV10-2 with TRBJ2-4; 8 nucleotides align to TRBD2. V lost 10 bases to trimming and J lost 2 bases; unmatched junction nucleotides: 10. Germline assignment: CDR1 WSHSY and CDR2 SAAADI. This CDR3 spans 15 amino acids. CDR3 region: CATNESGGTKNIQYF. Here the CDR3 DNA reads TGCGCCACCAACGAATCGGGGGGGACCAAAAACATTCAGTACTTC.

The J gene is TRBJ1-5, the V gene TRBV5-5; D remains unclear. CDR3 length equals 16 residues. Germline CDR1 is SGHKS and CDR2 is YYEKEE (reference sequence). Trimming cost V 2 bases and J 3 bases, with 15 bases left between them. CDR3 DNA: TGTGCCAGCAGCTTCATCCCTCGTCAGGCCAATCAGCCCCAGCATTTT. Its translation is CASSFIPRQANQPQHF.

The chain employs TRBV5-1 and TRBJ1-3; the D gene is possibly TRBD1 (5 bases). In germline, CDR1 is SGHRS, CDR2 YFSETQ. This CDR3 is built from 16 residues. The V gene lost 6 bases and the J gene lost 0 bases, with 16 bases spanning the gap. In DNA, the CDR3 is TGCGCCAGCACCCTGGGGGACCTGAGCTCTGGAAACACCATATATTTT. Translating gives CASTLGDLSSGNTIYF.

This clonotype is classed as medium-sized. The chain carries TRBV4-3 and TRBJ2-7; D perhaps matches TRBD1 (6 bases). Germline assignment: CDR1 LGHNA and CDR2 YSLEER. The CDR3 extends over 15 amino acids. The V end lost 1 base, the J end lost 0 bases, and 10 bases lay between the germline ends. The CDR3 region has the DNA TGCGCCAGCAGCCAAGTGGGGGACACCTCCTACGAGCAGTACTTC. Its translation is CASSQVGDTSYEQYF.

This clonotype has a count of ten or more. At one end the junction does not follow the germline gene, possibly because of a read error. V gene TRBV5-1 combines with J gene TRBJ2-7; TRBD1 matches 9 bases. This CDR3 comprises 14 residues. From germline, CDR1 is SGHRS and CDR2 YFSETQ. CDR3 region: CASSLGQGPYEQYF. CDR3 sequence (DNA): TGTGCCAGCAGTTTGGGACAGGGTCCCTACGAGCAGTACTTC.

A note on this clonotype: A much larger clone sits a single nucleotide away, making a read error possible. The chain couples TRBV7-8 to TRBJ2-3; D is possibly TRBD1 or TRBD2 (7 bases each). The CDR3 has 18 residues. Germline loops: CDR1 SGHVS, CDR2 FQNEAQ. Here the CDR3 DNA reads TGTGCCAGCAGCGCACAGGGGAGGGTTATGTCTAAGACAGAAACGCAGTATTTT. Encoded protein: CASSAQGRVMSKTETQYF.

This clonotype was seen repeatedly, ten times or more. This chain links TRBV5-1 with TRBJ2-2, with TRBD1 as a possible D gene (5 bases). The CDR3 is made up of 14 amino acids. Germline V gene data show CDR1 as SGHRS and CDR2 as YFSETQ. Trimming stripped 2 bases from V and 7 bases from J, with 12 bases between. The CDR3 bases are TGCGCCAGCAGCTTCCTAGGGGCCGGCGGGGAGCTGTTTTTT. This translates into CASSFLGAGGELFF. Supplemented by reference TRBV5-1 and TRBJ2-2, the full variable domain reads KAGVTQTPRYLIKTRGQQVTLSCSPISGHRSVSWYQQTPGQGLQFLFEYFSETQRNKGNFPGRFSGRQFSNSRSEMNVSTLELGDSALYLCASSFLGAGGELFFGEGSRLTVL.

The chain uses TRBV5-1 and TRBJ2-7; tentatively, D is TRBD1 or TRBD2 (5 bases each). In germline, CDR1 is SGHRS, CDR2 YFSETQ. The CDR3 is made up of 14 amino acids. Trimming took 2 bases from V and 4 from J, leaving 13 bases between them. The DNA for the CDR3 is TGCGCCAGCAGCTTAAACCCGGGACGATACGAGCAGTACTTC. Encoded protein: CASSLNPGRYEQYF.

The chain is built from TRBV2 and TRBJ1-2; D not certain. Germline lookup yields CDR1 SNHLY and CDR2 FYNNEI. V was cut by 7 bases and J by 0 bases, with 18 bases left in between. This CDR3 has 16 residues. CDR3 residues: CASTEWAPSTNYGYTF. CDR3 nucleotide sequence: TGTGCCAGCACCGAATGGGCCCCGTCTACTAACTATGGCTACACCTTC.

The V call is TRBV27, the J call TRBJ1-4; 9 bases align to TRBD1. The ends lost 3 bases at V and 6 bases at J; junction bases unmatched: 2. The length of the CDR3 is 14 residues. From germline, CDR1 is MNHEY and CDR2 SMNVEV (reference sequence). CDR3 coding DNA: TGTGCCAGCAGTTTCAGGACAGGGGATGAAAAACTGTTTTTT. Protein: CASSFRTGDEKLFF. The full variable domain, in which reference TRBV27 and TRBJ1-4 provide the parts outside the CDR3, is EAQVTQNPRYLITVTGKKLTVTCSQNMNHEYMSWYRQDPGLGLRQIYYSMNVEVTDKGDVPEGYKVSRKEKRNFPLILESPSPNQTSLYFCASSFRTGDEKLFFGSGTQLSVL.

This clonotype has at least ten counts. This chain uses TRBV4-2 with TRBJ2-5; 9 bases agree with TRBD2. The J segment lost 1 base and the V segment lost 0 bases, leaving 0 bases of the junction unmatched. Germline lookup yields CDR1 LGHNA and CDR2 YNFKEQ. CDR3 length: 15 amino acids. The CDR3 loop reads CASSQERGGQETQYF. CDR3 nucleotides: TGTGCCAGCAGCCAAGAGCGGGGGGGCCAAGAGACCCAGTACTTC.

The chain uses TRBV7-9 and TRBJ2-5, with no clear D. CDR1 is SEHNR and CDR2 is FQNEAQ in the germline V gene (reference sequence). V was clipped by 3 bases and J by 5 bases, with 4 bases between them. This CDR3 contains 11 residues. DNA for the CDR3: TGTGCCAGCAGCTTCGTCGAGACCCAGTACTTC. It specifies CASSFVETQYF.

The CDR3 DNA follows: TGTGCCAGCAGCTTGGACGTTAAGACAGATACGCAGTATTTT. This gives the protein CASSLDVKTDTQYF. The rearrangement links TRBV7-9 to TRBJ2-3, with D uncertain. Deletions cut 3 bases from V and 3 bases from J, with 10 bases between. From germline, CDR1 is SEHNR and CDR2 FQNEAQ (reference sequence). CDR3 length: 14 residues.

This clonotype was seen more than once but under ten times. The V and J genes are TRBV9 and TRBJ2-1, with 11 bases matching TRBD1. This CDR3 has 16 residues. Germline V lookup: CDR1 SGDLS, CDR2 YYNGEE. The junction had 6 bases not matched to a gene; V was cut back by 3 bases and J by 4 bases. CDR3 sequence (DNA): TGTGCCAGCAGCGAGCGGACAGGGGGCTTGTACAATGAGCAGTTCTTC. The encoded protein is CASSERTGGLYNEQFF.

This clonotype has ten or more counts. The chain has TRBV4-1 and TRBJ2-5; D not resolved. The CDR3 spans 14 residues. Germline values: CDR1 MGHRA, CDR2 YSYEKL. V gave up 1 base and J gave up 4 bases, with 10 bases separating them. CDR3 in amino acids: CASSQVPGRETQYF. The CDR3 DNA reads TGCGCCAGCAGCCAAGTCCCGGGTAGAGAGACCCAGTACTTC.

Ten or more counts support this clonotype. The chain carries TRBV12-5 and TRBJ1-2, with 9 bases that match TRBD1. After removal of 2 bases from V and 8 bases from J, the junction contained 9 bases not matched to a gene. Germline CDR1 LGHNT, CDR2 FRNRAP. There are 15 residues in the CDR3. The chain's CDR3 is CASGLSGTGKGGYTF. CDR3 nucleotide sequence: TGTGCTAGTGGTTTGTCAGGGACAGGGAAAGGGGGCTACACCTTC.

This rearrangement joins TRBV5-5 to TRBJ1-4; possible D gene TRBD1, 5 bases. The V end lost 4 bases, the J end lost 6 bases, and 16 bases lay between the germline ends. The CDR3 extends over 15 amino acids. Germline V gene data show CDR1 as SGHKS and CDR2 as YYEKEE (reference sequence). CDR3 sequence: CASSPSGTQDEKLFF. CDR3 bases: TGTGCCAGCAGCCCGTCCGGGACTCAGGATGAAAAACTGTTTTTT.

The rearrangement uses TRBV6-2 or TRBV6-3 and TRBJ1-1, with TRBD1 as a possible D gene (5 bases). This CDR3 contains 16 residues. In germline, CDR1 is MNHEY, CDR2 SVGEGT. The V and J ends lost 6 bases and 5 bases respectively, with 22 bases between them. The CDR3 DNA is TGTGCCAGCAGCCAAATAGGGAGGGGAGTTGGAACTGAAGCTTTCTTT. Protein: CASSQIGRGVGTEAFF.

In this sample, this clonotype turned up many times. This chain links TRBV3-1 with TRBJ2-3; 10 bases are a match to TRBD2. The CDR3 length is 17 residues. Germline V CDR1 and CDR2: LGHDT, YNNKEL (reference sequence). The V segment lost 3 bases and the J segment 6 bases; nucleotides outside the gene matches: 12. In nucleotides, the CDR3 is TGTGCCAGCAGCCACCGTACCCTAGCGGGGGCGGGGGATACGCAGTATTTT. The encoded protein is CASSHRTLAGAGDTQYF.